This T cell receptor (beta chain) was profiled in a study of graft-versus-host responses after intestinal transplantation. Germline V gene sequence: CDR1 MDHEN, CDR2 SYDVKM. V gave up 6 bases and J gave up 10 bases, with 27 bases separating them. The CDR3 length is 16 residues. The data were produced by immunoSEQ multiplex PCR, yet TCRdb's version contains in-frame clones alone and is incomplete. The data show some 69,000 clones, roughly 92% seen once. The genes are TRBV28 and TRBJ1-1, with D tentatively TRBD1 (6 bases). The clonotype comes from a human patient who received an intestinal transplant, so some T cells may come from the graft donor. Sample: bone marrow, taken almost 750 days after intestinal transplantation. The CDR3 DNA reads TGTGCCAGCAGCCCAAGTCTCGGGCAGGGGAGGTTCGTAGCTTTCTTT. Translation gives CASSPSLGQGRFVAFF. The full variable domain, with the rest looked up from reference TRBV28 and TRBJ1-1, is DVKVTQSSRYLVKRTGEKVFLECVQDMDHENMFWYRQDPGLGLRLIYFSYDVKMKEKGDIPEGYSVSREKKERFSLILESASTNQTSMYLCASSPSLGQGRFVAFFGQGTRLTVV.